The 21 T cell receptor beta chains listed next were all sequenced from one sample in a study of blood T cell repertoires in COVID-19. Assay: immunoSEQ multiplex PCR; the TCRdb copy retains only in-frame clones and omits some. The sample shows about 97,000 clones, just under 85% of them seen only once. Sequenced input: peripheral blood. These receptors were taken from a man aged 35 to 55 with active or convalescent COVID-19.

There are a few counts of this clone. V is TRBV6-5 and J is TRBJ2-2; the D is unclear. V was shortened by 7 bases and J by 1 base, with 7 bases between the two germline ends. Germline V gives CDR1 MNHEY, CDR2 SVGAGI. This CDR3 region has 13 residues. CDR3 residues: CASNSGNTGELFF. The CDR3 nucleotides are TGTGCCAGCAATTCAGGGAACACCGGGGAGCTGTTTTTT.

The chain combines TRBV7-2 with TRBJ1-5; tentatively, D is TRBD1 (6 bases). Per the germline V gene, CDR1 is SGHTA and CDR2 is FQGNSA. Trimming removed 2 bases from V and 7 bases from J, with 12 bases in between. This CDR3 region has 14 residues. The CDR3 DNA follows: TGTGCCAGCAGCTTAACAGGGCAGTCCCAGCCCCAGCATTTT. It encodes CASSLTGQSQPQHF.

The gene calls are TRBV30 and TRBJ1-3; 10 bases map to TRBD1. Per germline, CDR1 GTSNPN and CDR2 SVGIG (reference sequence). This CDR3 is built from 15 residues. The V segment lost 3 bases and the J segment 4 bases; nucleotides outside the gene matches: 6. In nucleotides, the CDR3 is TGTGCCTGGAGCCCCGACAGGGGGCTAGGAAACACCATATATTTT. Translation gives CAWSPDRGLGNTIYF.

The V call is TRBV4-2, the J call TRBJ1-5; the D is unclear. CDR1 is LGHNA, CDR2 YNFKEQ, per germline. The CDR3 length is 15 residues. The V end lost 0 bases, the J end lost 1 base, and 7 bases lay between the germline ends. The CDR3 loop reads CASSQEERSNQPQHF. In nucleotides, the CDR3 is TGTGCCAGCAGCCAAGAGGAGAGGAGCAATCAGCCCCAGCATTTT.

V gene TRBV10-3 combines with J gene TRBJ1-5, with no clear D. V was clipped by 4 bases and J by 4 bases, with 5 bases between them. CDR1 and CDR2 from the germline V gene are ENHRY and SYGVKD. CDR3 size: 12 residues. CDR3 in DNA: TGTGCCATCAGTGCGGTAAATCAGCCCCAGCATTTT. Residues: CAISAVNQPQHF.

The chain uses TRBV3-1 (or the pseudogene TRBV3-2) and TRBJ1-1; D not certain. V lost 2 bases, J lost 4 bases, and 11 bases lay in between. The CDR3 is made up of 14 amino acids. Germline V gene lookup returns CDR1 LGHDT and CDR2 YNNKEL (reference sequence). In nucleotides, the CDR3 is TGTGCCAGCAGCCAACGGGGAGGGAGCACTGAAGCTTTCTTT. This codes for CASSQRGGSTEAFF.

V usage is TRBV6-5 and J usage is TRBJ2-2; 7 nucleotides line up with TRBD1. The CDR3 spans 16 residues. V dropped 2 bases and J dropped 4; count of bases not matched to a gene: 7. CDR1 is MNHEY, CDR2 SVGAGI, per germline. The CDR3 DNA reads as TGTGCCAGCAGTTACGCGACAGGGCAGACCACCGGGGAGCTGTTTTTT. It specifies CASSYATGQTTGELFF.

The rearrangement joins TRBV29-1 to TRBJ1-5; weak D call: TRBD1 (5 bases). The CDR3 covers 13 residues. V lost 5 bases, J lost 4 bases, and 12 bases lay in between. Germline CDR1 is SQVTM and CDR2 is ANQGSEA. The CDR3 loop reads CSVRSGGNQPQHF. The CDR3 DNA reads as TGCAGCGTTAGGTCTGGGGGGAATCAGCCCCAGCATTTT.

This clone was counted a few times. This sequence joins TRBV5-4 and TRBJ1-1, with D possibly being TRBD1 (6 bases). Germline values: CDR1 SGHNT, CDR2 YYREEE (reference sequence). The CDR3 totals 13 residues. V dropped 7 bases and J dropped 0 bases, with 10 bases sitting between them. CDR3 region: CASRDTLNTEAFF. Here the CDR3 DNA reads TGTGCCAGCCGGGACACCTTGAACACTGAAGCTTTCTTT. Looking up the rest from reference TRBV5-4 and TRBJ1-1 gives the full variable domain: ETGVTQSPTHLIKTRGQQVTLRCSSQSGHNTVSWYQQALGQGPQFIFQYYREEENGRGNFPPRFSGLQFPNYSSELNVNALELDDSALYLCASRDTLNTEAFFGQGTRLTVV.

The chain is built from TRBV6-5 and TRBJ1-1, with D tentatively TRBD1 (5 bases). Per germline, CDR1 MNHEY and CDR2 SVGAGI. V lost 10 bases and J lost 2, with 17 bases in between. The length of the CDR3 is 14 residues. DNA for the CDR3: TGTGCCACTAATTACTTGCAGGGAAACACTGAAGCTTTCTTT. As protein: CATNYLQGNTEAFF.

This clone appeared once. The gene calls are TRBV29-1 and TRBJ2-7; D remains unclear. Germline V gene data show CDR1 as SQVTM and CDR2 as ANQGSEA. The CDR3 totals 10 residues. With 4 bases removed from V and 3 bases from J, the gap between germline ends came to 4 bases. The CDR3 DNA follows: TGCAGCGTTGCTAACTACGAGCAGTACTTC. Amino acid sequence: CSVANYEQYF.

The chain is built from TRBV9 and TRBJ2-3; tentative D call: TRBD1 (6 bases). The CDR3 has 15 amino acids. Germline values: CDR1 SGDLS, CDR2 YYNGEE. V was cut by 3 bases and J by 1 base, with 12 bases left in between. The CDR3 is CASSEPQGGTDTQYF. The CDR3 nucleotides read TGTGCCAGCAGCGAACCACAGGGCGGCACAGATACGCAGTATTTT. Full variable domain (outside the CDR3, taken from reference TRBV9 and TRBJ2-3): DSGVTQTPKHLITATGQRVTLRCSPRSGDLSVYWYQQSLDQGLQFLIQYYNGEERAKGNILERFSAQQFPDLHSELNLSSLELGDSALYFCASSEPQGGTDTQYFGPGTRLTVL.

The J gene is TRBJ2-1, the V gene TRBV12-3 or TRBV12-4, with 7 bases lining up with TRBD1. This CDR3 is 12 amino acids long. The trim removed 5 bases at V and 7 bases at J, leaving 2 bases unmatched. Written as DNA, the CDR3 is TGTGCCAGCAGTCTCAGGGGGAATGAGCAGTTCTTC. This codes for CASSLRGNEQFF.

There are many counts of this clone. The chain combines TRBV6-2 or TRBV6-3 with TRBJ2-6; D perhaps matches TRBD2 (5 bases). There are 21 residues in the CDR3. The V gene lost 0 bases and the J gene lost 0 bases, with 21 bases spanning the gap. Germline CDR1 reads MNHEY; CDR2 reads SVGEGT. CDR3 nucleotide sequence: TGTGCCAGCAGTTACTCGGGGTGGAGGCTCGAAACGGCCTCTGGGGCCAACGTCCTGACTTTC. It yields the protein CASSYSGWRLETASGANVLTF.

This sequence joins TRBV5-1 and TRBJ1-5; tentative D call: TRBD1 (6 bases). The CDR3 loop spans 15 amino acids. CDR1 and CDR2 (germline): SGHRS, YFSETQ. Trimming removed 1 base at V and 6 bases at J, with 14 bases between. CDR3 residues: CASSLQGNLGQPQHF. The CDR3 DNA reads as TGCGCCAGCAGCTTGCAGGGGAATCTGGGTCAGCCCCAGCATTTT.

The V call is TRBV11-1, the J call TRBJ2-5; 10 bases match TRBD2. Germline assignment: CDR1 SGHAT and CDR2 FQDESV (reference sequence). V trimming: 5 bases; J trimming: 5 bases; junction bases outside the gene matches: 5. The CDR3 is made up of 14 amino acids. The CDR3 DNA reads as TGTGCCAGCAGCGGAGCGGGGGGGTGGGAGACCCAGTACTTC. Encoded protein: CASSGAGGWETQYF.

CDR3 protein: CASKGQDNYGYTF. Here the CDR3 DNA reads TGCGCCAGCAAGGGACAAGATAACTATGGCTACACCTTC. The rearrangement links TRBV10-2 to TRBJ1-2; the D gene is possibly TRBD1 (6 bases). CDR3 length equals 13 residues. Trimming took 7 bases from V and 1 from J, leaving 10 bases between them. The germline CDR1 and CDR2 sequences are WSHSY and SAAADI.

This clone has a single count. The V gene is TRBV1, the J gene TRBJ2-7; no DNA check was done on the table's D call, TRBD1. TRBV1 is described as a pseudogene. The CDR3 runs 19 residues. The DNA for the CDR3 is TGCACCAGCAGCCAAGAAGTTTTGGGACAACCCACCCCGTTTCCCGAGCAGTACTTC. Amino acid sequence: CTSSQEVLGQPTPFPEQYF.

This chain joins TRBV9 and TRBJ2-6, with 8 nucleotides matching TRBD1. The junction had 4 bases not matched to a gene; V was cut back by 2 bases and J by 0 bases. The CDR3 totals 17 residues. CDR1 is SGDLS, CDR2 YYNGEE, per germline. The CDR3 DNA reads TGTGCCAGCAGCGTGGGACAGGCATCCTCTGGGGCCAACGTCCTGACTTTC. It specifies CASSVGQASSGANVLTF.

V is TRBV7-2 and J is TRBJ1-1, with a possible D match to TRBD1 (5 bases). V lost 5 bases to trimming and J lost 1 base, with 11 bases between them. The CDR3 sequence is 14 residues long. CDR1 and CDR2 from the germline V gene are SGHTA and FQGNSA. The CDR3 region has the DNA TGTGCCAGCAGCCTACAGGAAGCGAACACTGAAGCTTTCTTT. Translated, it gives CASSLQEANTEAFF. Using reference TRBV7-2 and TRBJ1-1 for the parts outside the CDR3, the full variable domain is GAGVSQSPSNKVTEKGKDVELRCDPISGHTALYWYRQSLGQGLEFLIYFQGNSAPDKSGLPSDRFSAERTGGSVSTLTIQRTQQEDSAVYLCASSLQEANTEAFFGQGTRLTVV.

This clone has at least ten counts. The chain is built from TRBV3-1 (or the pseudogene TRBV3-2) and TRBJ1-3; D is unclear. The V and J ends lost 6 bases and 0 bases respectively, with 9 bases between them. The CDR3 runs 14 residues. Germline V gene data show CDR1 as LGHDT and CDR2 as YNNKEL (reference sequence). The CDR3 protein is CASSSRSSGNTIYF. The CDR3 DNA reads as TGTGCCAGCAGTTCGAGGAGCTCTGGAAACACCATATATTTT.